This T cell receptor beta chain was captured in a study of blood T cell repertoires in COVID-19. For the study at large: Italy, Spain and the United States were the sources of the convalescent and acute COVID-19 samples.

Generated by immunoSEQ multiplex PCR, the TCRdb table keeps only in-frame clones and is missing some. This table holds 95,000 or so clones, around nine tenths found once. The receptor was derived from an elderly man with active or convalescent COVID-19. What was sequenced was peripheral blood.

CDR3 region: CASQRTSGRFVEQFF. CDR3 coding DNA: TGTGCCAGCCAACGGACTAGCGGGAGGTTTGTTGAGCAGTTCTTC. V and J are TRBV7-2 and TRBJ2-1, with 14 nucleotides matching TRBD2. The CDR3 is 15 residues long. Losses at the gene ends were 8 bases for V and 9 bases for J; bases not matched to a gene: 9. Germline V gene sequence: CDR1 SGHTA, CDR2 FQGNSA.